This T cell receptor (beta chain) originates from a study of blood T cell repertoires in COVID-19. Trimming took 2 bases from V and 1 from J; bases not matched to a gene: 2. Germline V gene lookup returns CDR1 SGDLS and CDR2 YYNGEE. The CDR3 sequence is 14 residues long. Generated by immunoSEQ multiplex PCR, the TCRdb table keeps only in-frame clones and is missing some. The data contain 180,000 or so clones, 86% of them singletons. Source material: peripheral blood. The receptor was isolated from a man younger than 30 with acute or convalescent COVID-19. This sequence joins TRBV9 and TRBJ1-1; 7 positions match TRBD1. CDR3 DNA: TGTGCCAGCAGCGTCCGGGACAGGAACACTGAAGCTTTCTTT. It encodes CASSVRDRNTEAFF.